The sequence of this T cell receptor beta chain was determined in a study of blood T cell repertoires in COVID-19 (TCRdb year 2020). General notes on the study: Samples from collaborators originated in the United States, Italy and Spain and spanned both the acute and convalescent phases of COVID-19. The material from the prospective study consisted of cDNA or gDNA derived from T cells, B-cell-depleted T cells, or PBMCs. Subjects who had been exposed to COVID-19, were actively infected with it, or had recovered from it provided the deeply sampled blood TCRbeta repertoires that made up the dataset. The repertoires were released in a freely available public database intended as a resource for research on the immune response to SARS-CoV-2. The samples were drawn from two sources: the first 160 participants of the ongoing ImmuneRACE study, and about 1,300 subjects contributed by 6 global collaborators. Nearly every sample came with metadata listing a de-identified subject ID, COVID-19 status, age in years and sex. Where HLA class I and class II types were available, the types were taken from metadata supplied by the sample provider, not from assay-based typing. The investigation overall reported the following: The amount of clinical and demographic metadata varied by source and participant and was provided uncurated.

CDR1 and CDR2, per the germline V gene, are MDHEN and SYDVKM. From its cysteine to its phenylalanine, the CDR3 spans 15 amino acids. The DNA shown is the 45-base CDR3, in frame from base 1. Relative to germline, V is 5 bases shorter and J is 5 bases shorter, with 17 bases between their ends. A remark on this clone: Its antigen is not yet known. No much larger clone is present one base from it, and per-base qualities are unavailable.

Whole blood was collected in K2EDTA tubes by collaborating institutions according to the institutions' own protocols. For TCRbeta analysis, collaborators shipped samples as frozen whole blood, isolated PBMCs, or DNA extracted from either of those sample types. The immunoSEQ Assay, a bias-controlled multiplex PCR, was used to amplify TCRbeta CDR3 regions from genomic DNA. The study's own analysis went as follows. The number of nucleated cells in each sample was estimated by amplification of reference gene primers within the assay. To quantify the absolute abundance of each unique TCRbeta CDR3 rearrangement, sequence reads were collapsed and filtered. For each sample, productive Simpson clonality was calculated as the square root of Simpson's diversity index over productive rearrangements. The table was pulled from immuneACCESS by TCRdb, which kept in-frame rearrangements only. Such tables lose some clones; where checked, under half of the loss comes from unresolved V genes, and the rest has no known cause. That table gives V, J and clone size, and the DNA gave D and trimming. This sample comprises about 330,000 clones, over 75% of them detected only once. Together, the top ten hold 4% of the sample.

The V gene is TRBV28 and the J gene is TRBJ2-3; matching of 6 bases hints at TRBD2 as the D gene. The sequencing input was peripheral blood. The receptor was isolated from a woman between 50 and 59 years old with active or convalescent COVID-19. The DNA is TGTGCCAGCAGTCTTACGGCGGGACCTCAAGATACGCAGTATTTT. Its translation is CASSLTAGPQDTQYF.